A selection of T cell receptor beta chains follows, all from one sample in a study of T-cell memory formation after mild COVID-19. TCRdb passed the 5' RACE reads through MiXCR, listing each CDR3 protein once. The data show more than 75,000 distinct CDR3 sequences, 11% to 15% seen once. Sample: PBMCs or a T cell subset sorted from them (not recorded which). The receptors come from an adult woman who had mild COVID-19 (a few samples of this study predate the infection). Cell type and time point are not known. Each CDR3 is given with its conserved first and last residue. The D gene is left open where the match is weak. Clone size appears in some rows only: once, few, many, or a class for an expanded clone.

>few|TRBV20-1|TRBJ2-1|NA
CSARDQDLVWGNEQFF
TGCAGTGCTAGAGATCAAGATTTAGTATGGGGGAATGAGCAGTTCTTC
>NA|TRBV27|TRBJ2-7|TRBD1
CASSSSGQGKSYEQYF
TGTGCCAGCAGTTCATCGGGACAGGGAAAATCCTACGAGCAGTACTTC
>many|TRBV4-2|TRBJ2-3|TRBD2
CASSPEGRGTDTQYF
TGTGCCAGCAGCCCTGAGGGGAGGGGTACAGATACGCAGTATTTT
>NA|TRBV13|TRBJ2-5|NA
CASSLWRGGIQETQYF
TGTGCCAGCAGCTTATGGAGAGGGGGGATCCAAGAGACCCAGTACTTC
>few|TRBV6-1|TRBJ2-1|NA
CASSDLYEQFF
TGTGCCAGCAGTGATCTGTACGAGCAGTTCTTC
>few|TRBV9|TRBJ1-2|NA
CASSVDGTVDYGYTF
TGTGCCAGCAGCGTAGACGGGACGGTAGACTATGGCTACACCTTC
>few|TRBV6-5|TRBJ2-2|NA
CASSYTLGGELFF
TGTGCCAGCAGTTACACGCTCGGCGGGGAGCTGTTTTTT
>NA|TRBV5-5|TRBJ2-1|NA
CASSHPYNEQFF
TGTGCCAGCAGCCATCCTTACAATGAGCAGTTCTTC
>NA|TRBV18|TRBJ2-2|NA
CASSPEWQGNTGELFF
TGTGCCAGCTCACCGGAGTGGCAGGGGAACACCGGGGAGCTGTTTTTT
>few|TRBV4-1|TRBJ2-5|NA
CASSQEPGLLETQYF
TGCGCCAGCAGCCAAGAACCGGGGCTTCTAGAGACCCAGTACTTC
>NA|TRBV27|TRBJ1-5|TRBD1
CASSPFRTGPVEPQHF
TGTGCCAGCAGTCCCTTCCGGACAGGACCGGTGGAGCCCCAGCATTTT
>many|TRBV7-9|TRBJ2-1|NA
CASSSLSFGEQFF
TGTGCCAGCAGCTCTCTGTCTTTTGGGGAGCAGTTCTTC
>few|TRBV11-2|TRBJ2-3|NA
CASSPSSPQQYF
TGTGCCAGCAGCCCCTCAAGCCCGCAGCAGTATTTT
>few|TRBV28|TRBJ2-7|NA
CASRQGGSYEQYF
TGTGCCAGCAGACAGGGTGGGTCCTACGAGCAGTACTTC
>NA|TRBV29-1|TRBJ2-7|TRBD2
CSVEPLRLAEAYEQYF
TGCAGCGTTGAGCCCCTCCGACTAGCGGAGGCCTACGAGCAGTACTTC
>many|TRBV12-3/TRBV12-4|TRBJ2-5|TRBD2
CASKLSSGSRETQYF
TGTGCCAGCAAACTTAGTAGCGGGAGTCGGGAGACCCAGTACTTC
>NA|TRBV27|TRBJ2-1|TRBD2
CASSQSPGLGVSGQFF
TGTGCCAGCAGCCAATCGCCGGGACTAGGGGTTTCGGGGCAGTTCTTC
>NA|TRBV25-1|TRBJ1-5|NA
CASSEYGEQPQHF
TGTGCCAGCAGTGAATATGGGGAACAGCCCCAGCATTTT
>NA|TRBV3-1|TRBJ2-7|NA
CASSQYRHNYEQYF
TGTGCCAGCAGCCAATACAGACATAATTACGAGCAGTACTTC
>once|TRBV6-5|TRBJ2-7|NA
CASSYSGRTENSYEQYF
TGTGCCAGCAGTTACTCTGGTCGGACCGAGAACTCCTACGAGCAGTACTTC
>NA|TRBV20-1|TRBJ2-3|NA
CSARVRLGYTDTQYF
TGCAGTGCTAGAGTTCGACTAGGTTACACAGATACGCAGTATTTT
>few|TRBV5-1|TRBJ1-1|NA
CASSDPGVTEAFF
TGCGCCAGCAGCGACCCGGGGGTCACTGAAGCTTTCTTT
>few|TRBV2|TRBJ2-5|TRBD1
CASREGQGRYQETQYF
TGTGCCAGCAGGGAGGGACAGGGACGGTACCAAGAGACCCAGTACTTC
>NA|TRBV5-1|TRBJ2-3|TRBD2
CASTERERGTDTQYF
TGCGCCAGTACGGAGCGGGAGAGGGGCACAGATACGCAGTATTTT
>NA|TRBV24-1|TRBJ1-2|NA
CATSVQGWDGYTF
TGTGCCACCAGTGTTCAGGGATGGGATGGCTACACCTTC
>few|TRBV12-3/TRBV12-4|TRBJ2-5|TRBD2
CASSQGLAGVETQYF
TGTGCCAGCAGTCAAGGACTAGCGGGAGTGGAGACCCAGTACTTC
>few|TRBV30|TRBJ2-1|NA
CAWSPDVTIYNEQFF
TGTGCCTGGAGTCCGGACGTTACCATTTACAATGAGCAGTTCTTC
>few|TRBV6-5|TRBJ2-5|NA
CASRDYSETQYF
TGTGCCAGCAGGGACTACTCAGAGACCCAGTACTTC
>NA|TRBV29-1|TRBJ2-7|TRBD1
CSVEPQGAYEQYF
TGCAGCGTTGAACCGCAGGGGGCCTACGAGCAGTACTTC
>NA|TRBV7-9|TRBJ2-7|NA
CASSLARVGYEQYF
TGTGCCAGCAGCTTGGCCCGGGTTGGATACGAGCAGTACTTC
>NA|TRBV14|TRBJ2-5|TRBD1
CASSQGFRGRGTETQYF
TGTGCCAGCAGCCAAGGATTTCGTGGCAGGGGGACAGAGACCCAGTACTTC
>many|TRBV11-2|TRBJ2-1|NA
CASSPVGNEQFF
TGTGCCAGCAGCCCCGTCGGGAATGAGCAGTTCTTC
>few|TRBV12-3/TRBV12-4|TRBJ2-5|TRBD2
CASLTSGEIETQYF
TGTGCCAGCCTGACTAGCGGGGAGATAGAGACCCAGTACTTC
>many|TRBV4-1|TRBJ2-7|NA
CASSQGGGSGYEQYF
TGCGCCAGCAGCCAAGGTGGAGGTTCGGGCTACGAGCAGTACTTC
>NA|TRBV27|TRBJ2-7|NA
CASSLFAGVGYEQYF
TGTGCCAGCAGTTTATTCGCAGGGGTAGGTTACGAGCAGTACTTC
>few|TRBV5-6|TRBJ2-5|NA
CASSYGAAAETQYF
TGTGCCAGCAGCTATGGGGCGGCTGCGGAGACCCAGTACTTC
>few|TRBV12-3/TRBV12-4|TRBJ2-2|TRBD1
CASSFQRGRTGGTGELFF
TGTGCCAGCAGTTTTCAGCGTGGGAGGACAGGGGGCACCGGGGAGCTGTTTTTT
>NA|TRBV20-1|TRBJ2-3|TRBD2
CSARLAGGPADTQYF
TGCAGTGCTCGGCTAGCGGGAGGGCCTGCAGATACGCAGTATTTT
>few|TRBV20-1|TRBJ1-1|NA
CSASSGKGENTEAFF
TGCAGTGCTAGTTCCGGTAAGGGTGAGAACACTGAAGCTTTCTTT
>few|TRBV20-1|TRBJ1-1|TRBD1
CSARDGGTGDLVDTEAFF
TGCAGTGCTAGAGATGGGGGGACAGGGGATCTCGTCGACACTGAAGCTTTCTTT
>NA|TRBV4-2|TRBJ2-3|NA
CASSQGGSTDTQYF
TGTGCCAGCAGCCAAGGCGGAAGCACAGATACGCAGTATTTT
>many|TRBV7-9|TRBJ2-2|TRBD2
CASSQTSGSRPTGELFF
TGTGCCAGCAGCCAGACTAGCGGGAGTCGGCCCACCGGGGAGCTGTTTTTT
>many|TRBV7-9|TRBJ2-1|TRBD2
CASSLTSGRSNEQFF
TGTGCCAGCAGCCTGACTAGCGGGAGGAGTAATGAGCAGTTCTTC
>NA|TRBV6-1|TRBJ2-7|TRBD1
CASTEGAMSSYEQYF
TGTGCCAGCACCGAGGGGGCAATGAGCTCCTACGAGCAGTACTTC
>few|TRBV12-3/TRBV12-4|TRBJ1-2|NA
CASSPPYGGNYGYTF
TGTGCCAGCAGTCCACCTTACGGAGGGAACTATGGCTACACCTTC
>NA|TRBV4-1|TRBJ2-7|NA
CASSREGGSYEQYF
TGCGCCAGCAGCCGCGAGGGGGGCTCCTACGAGCAGTACTTC
>NA|TRBV15|TRBJ2-7|NA
CATSRGEGVTVYEQYF
TGTGCCACCAGCAGAGGGGAAGGGGTAACTGTCTACGAGCAGTACTTC
>few|TRBV29-1|TRBJ2-3|NA
CSVLTGSTDTQYF
TGCAGCGTTCTAACAGGGAGCACAGATACGCAGTATTTT